The clone carrying this TCR beta chain was counted once. One end of the junction varies from germline; a read error may be responsible. Germline lookup yields CDR1 LNHDA and CDR2 SQIVND (reference sequence). The CDR3 consists of 14 residues. Per the authors' pipeline: For nucleated cells, counts were estimated from reference gene primer amplification. Libraries were prepared by immunoSEQ multiplex PCR; TCRdb keeps only in-frame clonotypes and omits some of them. Clone size and the V and J calls come from that table; the DNA yielded D and trimming. The sample contains around 20,000 clones, roughly 86% of which appear only once. This specimen comes from a study of blood T cell repertoires in COVID-19. Study-level information: There were acute and convalescent COVID-19 samples, and they came from the United States, Italy and Spain. Nucleic acid was either cDNA or gDNA, and it came from T cells, B-cell-depleted T cells, or PBMCs.

The chain couples TRBV19 to TRBJ2-3; TRBD1 matches 7 bases. This receptor was taken from a human donor in a cohort sampled during active COVID-19. The donor label of this sample is uncertain. Source material: peripheral blood. CDR3 protein: CASSLDRAADTQYF. In nucleotides, the CDR3 is TGTGCCAGTAGTTTAGACAGGGCGGCAGATACGCAGTATTTT.